The 27 T cell receptor beta chains below were found in one sample sequenced in a study of post-analysis software for immune sequencing data (dated by TCRdb to about 2015). The research as a whole found: Patients showed significantly higher frequencies than controls for a handful of TRBV segments, among them TRBV5-6, TRBV5-1 and TRBV20-1.

Library creation used PCR. The sample was run on an Illumina HiSeq 2500. To reduce PCR and sequencing biases, unique molecular identifiers were incorporated into the TCR beta cDNA libraries. Starting from the raw public reads, TCRdb applied fastp trimming at Q25, assembled clones with MiXCR and retained in-frame beta chains. When rows share a CDR3 protein, they turn into one entry using the most common DNA and genes. The sample records under 900,000 distinct CDR3 sequences, around 53% of which are singletons. The ten largest clones take up 4% to 5.5% of the sample. Antigen specificity for these receptors is unknown. Sequenced input: blood. These receptors were collected from a girl aged 10 to 17 with multiple sclerosis.

The chain uses TRBV7-2 and TRBJ2-1; the D gene could be TRBD1 or TRBD2 (5 bases each). The germline V and J ends were trimmed by 0 bases and 8 bases, with 17 bases remaining between them. The CDR3 runs to 16 residues. The germline V gene has CDR1 SGHTA and CDR2 FQGNSA. This chain's CDR3 is CASSLAASSGGDEQFF. The CDR3 DNA reads as TGTGCCAGCAGCTTAGCGGCTAGTAGTGGGGGAGATGAGCAGTTCTTC. Variable domain in full (rest from reference TRBV7-2 and TRBJ2-1): GAGVSQSPSNKVTEKGKDVELRCDPISGHTALYWYRQSLGQGLEFLIYFQGNSAPDKSGLPSDRFSAERTGGSVSTLTIQRTQQEDSAVYLCASSLAASSGGDEQFFGPGTRLTVL.

The chain is built from TRBV15 and TRBJ1-2; D is ambiguous. The CDR3 runs 16 residues. V was shortened by 0 bases and J by 4 bases, with 15 bases between the two germline ends. CDR1 LNHNV and CDR2 YYDKDF come from the germline V gene (reference sequence). The CDR3 here is CATSRDVREEGYGYTF. The CDR3 DNA follows: TGTGCCACCAGCAGAGATGTAAGGGAAGAGGGCTATGGCTACACCTTC.

The chain recombines TRBV2 with TRBJ2-5; the match to TRBD1 covers 7 bases. J lost 1 base, V lost 3 bases, and 2 bases had no gene match. CDR1 is SNHLY and CDR2 is FYNNEI in the germline V gene. CDR3 length: 14 amino acids. CDR3 in DNA: TGTGCCAGCAGTGAGGGACAGAGCCAAGAGACCCAGTACTTC. Translation: CASSEGQSQETQYF. Combining the CDR3 with reference TRBV2 and TRBJ2-5 gives the whole variable domain EPEVTQTPSHQVTQMGQEVILRCVPISNHLYFYWYRQILGQKVEFLVSFYNNEISEKSEIFDDQFSVERPDGSNFTLKIRSTKLEDSAMYFCASSEGQSQETQYFGPGTRLLVL.

The chain combines TRBV5-1 with TRBJ2-2, with D maybe TRBD1 (6 bases). This CDR3 region has 15 residues. With 4 bases removed from V and 6 bases from J, the gap between germline ends came to 16 bases. Germline values: CDR1 SGHRS, CDR2 YFSETQ. This CDR3 is CASSISTGLAGELFF. CDR3 nucleotides: TGCGCCAGCAGCATTTCTACAGGGTTGGCCGGGGAGCTGTTTTTT. Full variable domain (missing parts from reference TRBV5-1 and TRBJ2-2): KAGVTQTPRYLIKTRGQQVTLSCSPISGHRSVSWYQQTPGQGLQFLFEYFSETQRNKGNFPGRFSGRQFSNSRSEMNVSTLELGDSALYLCASSISTGLAGELFFGEGSRLTVL.

The genes are TRBV29-1 and TRBJ1-2, with D possibly matching TRBD1 (6 bases). The length of the CDR3 is 14 residues. CDR1 and CDR2 (germline): SQVTM, ANQGSEA. Trimming pared 2 bases from V and 8 bases from J, leaving 18 bases between. In DNA, the CDR3 is TGCAGCGTTGAACGGCAGGGGAAAACGGGCGGCTACACCTTC. It codes for CSVERQGKTGGYTF.

This clonotype was seen only once. The chain uses TRBV7-9 and TRBJ2-3, with 13 positions matching TRBD2. CDR1 is SEHNR, CDR2 FQNEAQ, per germline (reference sequence). Trimming removed 5 bases from V and 5 bases from J; junction bases left unmatched: 7. The CDR3 runs 16 residues. The CDR3 nucleotides read TGTGCCAGCAGCCCACGGACTAGCGGGAGACGAGATACGCAGTATTTT. It translates to CASSPRTSGRRDTQYF.

As for this clonotype: Mismatch with germline at one junction end may stem from a read error. This chain links TRBV27 with TRBJ2-3; D unclear. CDR1 and CDR2 from the germline V gene are MNHEY and SMNVEV (reference sequence). This CDR3 comprises 12 residues. CDR3 sequence reads: CVSSLLGDTQYF. Written as DNA, the CDR3 is TGTGTCAGCAGTTTACTGGGAGATACGCAGTATTTT.

The chain couples TRBV29-1 to TRBJ2-7; 13 bases line up with TRBD2. V lost 1 base, J lost 2 bases, and 11 bases stayed unmatched. The CDR3 is 18 amino acids. CDR1 is SQVTM, CDR2 ANQGSEA, per germline. This chain's CDR3 is CSVEGTSGSRLATYEQYF. As DNA, the CDR3 is TGCAGCGTTGAAGGGACTAGCGGGAGCCGTCTCGCAACCTACGAGCAGTACTTC.

CDR3 sequence: CSASQGLAGGIAKNIQYF. The DNA of the CDR3 is TGCAGTGCTAGTCAGGGACTAGCGGGAGGGATAGCCAAAAACATTCAGTACTTC. This chain uses TRBV20-1 with TRBJ2-4; 16 nucleotides align to TRBD2. V shed 3 bases, J shed 0 bases, and the junction held 5 bases outside the gene matches. This CDR3 spans 18 amino acids. Germline lookup yields CDR1 DFQATT and CDR2 SNEGSKA (reference sequence).

This clonotype was seen only a few times. The chain recombines TRBV5-5 with TRBJ1-5; D call uncertain. Germline values: CDR1 SGHKS, CDR2 YYEKEE (reference sequence). The CDR3 spans 14 residues. With 2 bases removed from V and 5 bases from J, the gap between germline ends came to 11 bases. The CDR3 coding sequence is TGTGCCAGCAGCTTCGGAGGTCTCGATCAGCCCCAGCATTTT. This codes for CASSFGGLDQPQHF.

This clonotype came up a few times. The chain is built from TRBV20-1 and TRBJ1-5; possibly TRBD1 for D (6 bases). Germline V gene lookup returns CDR1 DFQATT and CDR2 SNEGSKA (reference sequence). V was cut by 3 bases and J by 6 bases, with 18 bases left in between. The CDR3 totals 15 residues. CDR3 in DNA: TGCAGTGCTAGCTCAGGGGTGTTTGACAGTCAGCCCCAGCATTTT. Residues: CSASSGVFDSQPQHF.

J is TRBJ1-2 and V is TRBV7-8; 8 nucleotides agree with TRBD1. Germline CDR1 is SGHVS and CDR2 is FQNEAQ. V gave up 5 bases and J gave up 2 bases; unmatched junction bases: 10. The CDR3 length is 16 residues. This chain's CDR3 is CASSDHSRDRNYGYTF. As DNA, the CDR3 is TGTGCCAGCAGCGATCACAGCCGGGACAGGAACTATGGCTACACCTTC.

This chain links TRBV6-1 with TRBJ2-7; a weak D match, TRBD2 (5 bases). The CDR3 runs 13 residues. V lost 7 bases and J 0 bases, leaving 10 bases between the germline ends. CDR1 and CDR2 from the germline V gene are MNHNS and SASEGT. CDR3 nucleotide sequence: TGTGCCAGCACACGGGGTGACTCCTACGAGCAGTACTTC. This sequence encodes CASTRGDSYEQYF.

The chain combines TRBV7-9 with TRBJ1-2; D is uncertain. In germline, CDR1 is SEHNR, CDR2 FQNEAQ (reference sequence). With 1 base removed from V and 6 bases from J, the gap between germline ends came to 9 bases. There are 13 residues in the CDR3. The CDR3 DNA is TGTGCCAGCAGCTTAGGAAGGGCCGATGGCTACACCTTC. This translates into CASSLGRADGYTF.

V and J are TRBV21-1 and TRBJ2-4; the table calls TRBD1, which could not be checked here. TRBV21-1 is termed a pseudogene. This CDR3 comprises 16 residues. DNA for the CDR3: TGTTCCAGCAGCAAAAGGCCCCTTGACAGGGGTAGGGAGCAGTACTTC. Translating gives CSSSKRPLDRGREQYF.

The chain recombines TRBV14 with TRBJ2-3; no clear D gene. Germline V lookup: CDR1 SGHDN, CDR2 FVKESK. V was shortened by 1 base and J by 3 bases, with 5 bases between the two germline ends. The CDR3 covers 13 residues. CDR3 in amino acids: CASSQVLTDTQYF. The CDR3 region has the DNA TGTGCCAGCAGCCAAGTCCTAACAGATACGCAGTATTTT.

As DNA, the CDR3 is TGTGCCAGCAGTTCACGGTCGGCCAGGGGGATCCCAGATACGCAGTATTTT. As protein: CASSSRSARGIPDTQYF. The J gene is TRBJ2-3, the V gene TRBV6-2 or TRBV6-3; TRBD1 aligns across 7 bases. Unmatched junction bases numbered 14, after V lost 4 bases and J lost 4 bases. The CDR3 consists of 17 residues. Germline CDR1 reads MNHEY; CDR2 reads SVGEGT.

This clonotype was observed a handful of times. The V and J genes are TRBV29-1 and TRBJ2-3; 9 positions agree with TRBD1. V lost 4 bases to trimming and J lost 5 bases; unmatched junction nucleotides: 4. Germline CDR1 SQVTM, CDR2 ANQGSEA. The CDR3 extends over 13 amino acids. The CDR3 sequence: CSVGTGERDTQYF. The DNA of the CDR3 is TGCAGCGTTGGGACAGGGGAGAGAGATACGCAGTATTTT.

This clonotype has only a few counts. The chain combines TRBV29-1 with TRBJ2-7; 7 bases match TRBD1. The germline V gene encodes CDR1 SQVTM and CDR2 ANQGSEA. CDR3 size: 12 residues. Trimming removed 5 bases from V and 2 bases from J; junction bases left unmatched: 3. The CDR3 loop reads CSVTGQPYEQYF. CDR3 sequence (DNA): TGCAGCGTTACGGGACAGCCCTACGAGCAGTACTTC.

Concerning this clonotype itself: One base away lies a much larger clone, so this may be a sequencing read error. The chain carries TRBV20-1 and TRBJ2-7, with D unclear. Near its end, the DNA agrees better with TRBJ2-5, so the J call may be wrong. The CDR3 extends over 12 amino acids. CDR1 DFQATT and CDR2 SNEGSKA come from the germline V gene (reference sequence). The CDR3 reads CRARPGGETQYF. The CDR3 DNA sequence: TGCAGGGCTAGGCCGGGTGGCGAGACCCAGTACTTC.

The chain couples TRBV6-4 to TRBJ2-1, with TRBD2 identical over 10 bases. The CDR3 is 17 residues long. Trimming removed 0 bases from V and 7 bases from J; junction bases left unmatched: 9. CDR1 MRHNA and CDR2 SNTAGT come from the germline V gene. The DNA of the CDR3 is TGTGCCAGCAGTGACTCGTTGGTAGCGGGAGGCTGGAATGAGCAGTTCTTC. Residues: CASSDSLVAGGWNEQFF.

This chain links TRBV6-5 with TRBJ2-5, with TRBD2 matching over 7 bases. CDR1 is MNHEY and CDR2 is SVGAGI in the germline V gene. After removal of 0 bases from V and 5 bases from J, the junction contained 12 bases not matched to a gene. The CDR3 is 17 residues long. CDR3 DNA: TGTGCCAGCAGTTACTCCCTAGTGGGAGGGGAAAAGGAGACCCAGTACTTC. It is translated as CASSYSLVGGEKETQYF.

The V and J genes are TRBV10-3 and TRBJ2-2, with no clear D. Germline CDR1 and CDR2: ENHRY and SYGVKD. The CDR3 has 12 residues. V was pared by 10 bases and J by 2 bases, with 8 bases between. In nucleotides, the CDR3 is TGTGCCACCGGTCCTAACACCGGGGAGCTGTTTTTT. It specifies CATGPNTGELFF.

This sequence joins TRBV3-1 and TRBJ2-1; 8 bases align to TRBD1. Germline assignment: CDR1 LGHDT and CDR2 YNNKEL (reference sequence). The CDR3 contains 15 residues. Unmatched junction bases numbered 8, after V lost 2 bases and J lost 8 bases. In nucleotides, the CDR3 is TGTGCCAGCAGCCAAACAGGACAGGGTTACCATGAGCAGTTCTTC. It yields the protein CASSQTGQGYHEQFF.

This clonotype was seen more than once but under ten times. The gene calls are TRBV4-2 and TRBJ1-2; D ambiguous. V lost 4 bases and J 6 bases, leaving 12 bases between the germline ends. Per germline, CDR1 LGHNA and CDR2 YNFKEQ. The CDR3 is made up of 13 amino acids. The CDR3 spells CASSPGLNNGYTF. CDR3 sequence (DNA): TGTGCCAGCAGCCCTGGGTTGAATAATGGCTACACCTTC.

This clonotype was seen many times. The chain combines TRBV20-1 with TRBJ2-1, with D perhaps given as TRBD1 or TRBD2 (5 bases each). This CDR3 has 14 residues. Germline loops: CDR1 DFQATT, CDR2 SNEGSKA (reference sequence). Trimming cost V 7 bases and J 1 base, with 14 bases left between them. The CDR3 DNA is TGCAGTGGGAGAGGGGAGCGGTCCTACAATGAGCAGTTCTTC. It codes for CSGRGERSYNEQFF.

The chain uses TRBV19 and TRBJ2-1; D unclear. This CDR3 is 14 amino acids long. V was pared by 4 bases and J by 4 bases, with 11 bases between. The germline V gene encodes CDR1 LNHDA and CDR2 SQIVND (reference sequence). CDR3 loop: CASSTDTLYNEQFF. In DNA, the CDR3 is TGTGCCAGTAGTACCGACACCCTATACAATGAGCAGTTCTTC.